Each of the 9 T cell receptor beta chains below was sequenced from the same sample in a study of T cell clonotyping in hematopoietic cell transplantation. The data were produced by immunoSEQ multiplex PCR, yet TCRdb's version contains in-frame clones alone and is incomplete. The sample holds nearly 9,000 clones, approximately 94% seen once. This specimen consisted of PBMCs, obtained 100 days after allogeneic stem cell transplant. These receptors all come from a male patient aged 50 or older who had an allogeneic stem cell transplant from a related donor, so T cells may come from the graft donor. Some clones in this sample may be carry-over from other donors' samples.

The chain recombines TRBV25-1 with TRBJ1-1; D call uncertain. This CDR3 is 13 amino acids long. Germline V gene data show CDR1 as MGHDK and CDR2 as SYGVNS. V was cut by 3 bases and J by 2 bases, with 7 bases left in between. The CDR3 nucleotides read TGTGCCAGCAGTGATGAACTCAACACTGAAGCTTTCTTT. As protein: CASSDELNTEAFF.

This clone showed up just a few times. The chain has TRBV6-1 and TRBJ1-2; no clear D. CDR3 length: 15 amino acids. Germline V gene data show CDR1 as MNHNS and CDR2 as SASEGT. The V and J ends lost 6 bases and 4 bases respectively, with 18 bases between them. CDR3 coding DNA: TGTGCCAGCAGGACCGAGGCCACCCCTTTCTATGGCTACACCTTC. Translating it yields CASRTEATPFYGYTF.

This chain links TRBV29-1 with TRBJ2-7; 9 bases agree with TRBD1. The germline V gene has CDR1 SQVTM and CDR2 ANQGSEA. The junction had 5 bases not matched to a gene; V was cut back by 4 bases and J by 1 base. The CDR3 is 14 amino acids. The CDR3 coding sequence is TGCAGCGTTGTAGGGACAGGGTTATCCTACGAGCAGTACTTC. As protein: CSVVGTGLSYEQYF.

In this sample, this clone turned up once. The chain couples TRBV6-1 to TRBJ1-2; D unclear. There are 14 residues in the CDR3. Trimming removed 1 base at V and 4 bases at J, with 10 bases between. Looked up from germline, CDR1 is MNHNS and CDR2 is SASEGT. This CDR3 is CASSEGGVPYGYTF. The CDR3 DNA reads TGTGCCAGCAGTGAAGGCGGGGTCCCCTATGGCTACACCTTC.

The chain carries TRBV13 and TRBJ1-6; D is perhaps TRBD1 (5 bases). The V gene lost 3 bases and the J gene lost 10 bases, with 7 bases spanning the gap. Germline V gene lookup returns CDR1 PRHDT and CDR2 FYEKMQ (reference sequence). CDR3 length equals 12 residues. The CDR3 coding sequence is TGTGCCAGCAGCTTGGGGGTCTCACCCCTCCACTTT. Residues: CASSLGVSPLHF.

The rearrangement joins TRBV4-3 to TRBJ1-5; no clear D gene. The germline gives CDR1 LGHNA, CDR2 YSLEER. The CDR3 is 13 residues long. Trimming left V 2 bases short and J 6 bases short, with 8 bases between. The CDR3: CASSQTPGQPQHF. The CDR3 region has the DNA TGCGCCAGCAGCCAAACCCCGGGTCAGCCCCAGCATTTT.

The chain links TRBV7-6 to TRBJ1-4, with 8 positions matching TRBD1. This CDR3 contains 17 residues. CDR1 and CDR2 (germline): SGHVS, FNYEAQ. V dropped 4 bases and J dropped 0; count of bases not matched to a gene: 7. In DNA form, the CDR3 reads TGTGCCAGCAGCTCGAGGACAGGGACCGCAACTAATGAAAAACTGTTTTTT. It encodes CASSSRTGTATNEKLFF.

The rearrangement joins TRBV7-9 to TRBJ2-3; maybe TRBD2 (5 bases). The V and J ends lost 7 bases and 2 bases respectively, with 22 bases between them. This CDR3 is 17 amino acids long. In germline, CDR1 is SEHNR, CDR2 FQNEAQ (reference sequence). The chain's CDR3 is CASTGRGGERNTDTQYF. DNA of the CDR3: TGTGCCAGCACCGGGCGTGGTGGGGAGAGAAACACAGATACGCAGTATTTT. Based on the CDR3 plus reference TRBV7-9 and TRBJ2-3, the full variable domain is DTGVSQNPRHKITKRGQNVTFRCDPISEHNRLYWYRQTLGQGPEFLTYFQNEAQLEKSRLLSDRFSAERPKGSFSTLEIQRTEQGDSAMYLCASTGRGGERNTDTQYFGPGTRLTVL.

The chain recombines TRBV28 with TRBJ2-7; tentatively, D is TRBD1 or TRBD2 (5 bases each). Trimming took off 1 base at V and 3 bases at J, with 16 bases between the two ends. The germline gives CDR1 MDHEN, CDR2 SYDVKM. The CDR3 totals 16 residues. In DNA, the CDR3 is TGTGCCAGCAGTTTATTAACGGCAGGGAGAGACTACGAGCAGTACTTC. It translates to CASSLLTAGRDYEQYF.